Shown below are 11 T cell receptor beta chains from a single sample sequenced in a study of response to subunit inactivated influenza vaccine (dated by TCRdb to between 2018 and 2020). The library was made by RT-PCR. Instrument used: Illumina HiSeq 2500. TCRdb cleaned the public reads at Q25 with fastp, built clones with MiXCR and kept in-frame beta chains. One record per CDR3 amino acid sequence lists the most common genes and DNA. In this sample the table shows 800,000 or so distinct CDR3 sequences, around 21% of which occur a single time. The ten largest clones take up about 9.4% of the sample. The sequences come from PBMCs from blood, collected roughly 5 days after vaccination. The receptors come from a man aged 50-59 years who received an inactivated influenza vaccine. Donor details come from another sample of the same person, matched by shared clones.

This clonotype has more than one count but fewer than ten. The chain joins TRBV12-3 or TRBV12-4 to TRBJ1-4; TRBD1 aligns across 7 bases. V lost 5 bases and J lost 7; bases outside the gene matches: 7. The CDR3 consists of 14 residues. CDR3 region: CASSLTGVSEKLFF. The CDR3 coding sequence is TGTGCCAGCAGTCTAACAGGGGTTAGTGAAAAACTGTTTTTT.

The CDR3 loop reads CSARVGPNYGYTF. Here the CDR3 DNA reads TGCAGTGCTAGAGTAGGGCCTAACTATGGCTACACCTTC. The chain carries TRBV20-1 and TRBJ1-2; D call uncertain. V was cut by 1 base and J by 0 bases, with 6 bases left in between. The CDR3 is 13 residues long. The germline CDR1 and CDR2 sequences are DFQATT and SNEGSKA (reference sequence).

The chain couples TRBV27 to TRBJ2-3, with D perhaps TRBD2 (6 bases). Germline-derived CDR1 and CDR2 are MNHEY and SMNVEV (reference sequence). V shed 1 base and J shed 1 base, with 12 bases lying between them. There are 16 residues in the CDR3. CDR3 DNA sequence: TGTGCCAGCAGTTTATTGGGGTGGGAGGGCACAGATACGCAGTATTTT. Amino acids: CASSLLGWEGTDTQYF.

V gene TRBV7-2 combines with J gene TRBJ2-2; TRBD2 matches at 7 bases. V lost 2 bases, J lost 0 bases, and 3 bases stayed unmatched. The length of the CDR3 is 16 residues. Germline values: CDR1 SGHTA, CDR2 FQGNSA. This CDR3 is CASSLTRGANTGELFF. The CDR3 DNA sequence: TGTGCCAGCAGCTTAACACGGGGGGCGAACACCGGGGAGCTGTTTTTT.

The V and J genes are TRBV2 and TRBJ1-5, with D perhaps matching TRBD1 (5 bases). The V gene's germline CDR1 is SNHLY and CDR2 FYNNEI. V lost 4 bases, J lost 2 bases, and 12 bases lay in between. The CDR3 covers 15 residues. CDR3 sequence reads: CASSAEMGGNQPQHF. The CDR3 region has the DNA TGTGCCAGCAGTGCAGAAATGGGGGGCAATCAGCCCCAGCATTTT.

There are a few counts of this clonotype. This chain uses TRBV18 with TRBJ2-5, with 8 bases aligning to TRBD1. Germline V gene data show CDR1 as KGHSH and CDR2 as LQKENI. CDR3 length equals 15 residues. V trimming: 5 bases; J trimming: 5 bases; junction bases outside the gene matches: 10. In nucleotides, the CDR3 is TGTGCCAGCTCAAGTTTCGGGGACAGGTCGGAGACCCAGTACTTC. It encodes CASSSFGDRSETQYF.

This clonotype has a handful of counts. This chain uses TRBV27 with TRBJ2-1; D unclear. Trimming took off 7 bases at V and 1 base at J, with 17 bases between the two ends. The CDR3 runs 16 residues. Germline V lookup: CDR1 MNHEY, CDR2 SMNVEV (reference sequence). This CDR3 reads CASTPSARWSYNEQFF. DNA of the CDR3: TGTGCCAGCACTCCTTCGGCTCGCTGGTCCTACAATGAGCAGTTCTTC.

The chain couples TRBV28 to TRBJ2-7, with a tentative D call TRBD2 (5 bases). Trimming left V 3 bases short and J 10 bases short, with 10 bases between. The CDR3 runs 11 residues. Germline CDR1 and CDR2: MDHEN and SYDVKM. The CDR3 sequence: CASSFLREQYF. The CDR3 DNA reads as TGTGCCAGCAGTTTCCTCCGGGAACAGTACTTC.

The genes are TRBV29-1 and TRBJ2-1, with D unresolved. V dropped 7 bases and J dropped 0 bases, with 13 bases sitting between them. Germline values: CDR1 SQVTM, CDR2 ANQGSEA. CDR3 length: 14 residues. CDR3 DNA: TGCAGCGGAGTCCGGTTGGGCTCCTACAATGAGCAGTTCTTC. The encoded protein is CSGVRLGSYNEQFF.

The rearrangement uses TRBV12-3 or TRBV12-4 and TRBJ2-7, with D hard to call. This CDR3 is built from 14 residues. The V gene lost 6 bases and the J gene lost 0 bases, with 12 bases spanning the gap. CDR3 DNA sequence: TGTGCCAGCAGCCTGGCGCAGCTCTCCTACGAGCAGTACTTC. It translates to CASSLAQLSYEQYF.

A few counts support this clonotype. The chain has TRBV20-1 and TRBJ2-5; D remains ambiguous. This CDR3 spans 11 amino acids. The germline gives CDR1 DFQATT, CDR2 SNEGSKA (reference sequence). The germline V and J ends were trimmed by 4 bases and 3 bases, with 6 bases remaining between them. CDR3 protein: CSAIIKETQYF. CDR3 coding DNA: TGCAGTGCTATTATTAAAGAGACCCAGTACTTC.